The following is a TCR beta chain sequence with its context. As yet, its antigen is unknown. It may be a read error: a sequence one base away is much more abundant. CDR1 is LNHDA, CDR2 SQIVND, per germline (reference sequence). The V segment lost 9 bases and the J segment 8 bases; nucleotides outside the gene matches: 10. The CDR3 length is 14 residues. Using RNA template, CDR3s of TCR alpha and beta were amplified with iRepertoire arm-PCR. Tissue mRNA or PBMC total RNA, roughly 100-400 ng, went into one-step reverse transcription and amplification. TCRdb called the multiplex PCR reads again in MiXCR, with one record for every CDR3 protein. The sample lists about 3,900 distinct CDR3 sequences; around 30% were seen once. This sample is part of a study of glioma-infiltrating T cells. Study observations and caveats: Above-expected tissue-blood divergence occurred in all gliomas, most in low-grade ones. Tissue and blood shared very few CDR3 sequences.

The sequence was collected from a human donor with low-grade glioma or glioblastoma, undergoing nonglioma brain surgery, or in good health (not recorded which). Sequenced: glioma tissue, nonneoplastic brain tissue, or PBMCs (not recorded which). The chain couples TRBV19 to TRBJ1-5; TRBD1 matches at 10 bases. The CDR3 sequence is CASTGTGVPKPQHF. CDR3 DNA: TGTGCCAGCACCGGGACAGGGGTTCCGAAGCCCCAGCATTTT.